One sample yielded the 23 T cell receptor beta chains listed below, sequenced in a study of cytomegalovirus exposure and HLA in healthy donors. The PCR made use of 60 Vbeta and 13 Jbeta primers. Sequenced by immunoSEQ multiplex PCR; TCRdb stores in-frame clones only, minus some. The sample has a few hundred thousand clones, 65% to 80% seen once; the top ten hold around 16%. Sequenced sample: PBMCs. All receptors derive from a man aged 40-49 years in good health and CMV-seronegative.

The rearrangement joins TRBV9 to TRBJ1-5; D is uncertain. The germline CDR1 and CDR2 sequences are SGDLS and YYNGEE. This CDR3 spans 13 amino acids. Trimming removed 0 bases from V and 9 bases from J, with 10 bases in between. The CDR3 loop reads CASSVESVGPQHF. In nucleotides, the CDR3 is TGTGCCAGCAGCGTAGAAAGCGTTGGGCCCCAGCATTTT.

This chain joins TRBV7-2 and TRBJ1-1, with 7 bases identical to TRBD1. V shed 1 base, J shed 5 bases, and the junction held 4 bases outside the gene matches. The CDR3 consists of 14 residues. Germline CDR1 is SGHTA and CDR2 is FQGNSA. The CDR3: CASSLVQGRTEAFF. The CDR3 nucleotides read TGTGCCAGCAGCTTAGTACAGGGGCGGACTGAAGCTTTCTTT.

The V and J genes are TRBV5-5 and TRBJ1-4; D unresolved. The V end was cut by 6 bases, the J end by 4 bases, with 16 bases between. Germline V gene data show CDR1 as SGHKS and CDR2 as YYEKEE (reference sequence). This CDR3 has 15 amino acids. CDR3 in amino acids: CASIQEGRFNEKLFF. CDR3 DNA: TGTGCCAGCATTCAGGAAGGAAGATTTAATGAAAAACTGTTTTTT. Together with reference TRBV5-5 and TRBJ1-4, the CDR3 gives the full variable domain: DAGVTQSPTHLIKTRGQQVTLRCSPISGHKSVSWYQQVLGQGPQFIFQYYEKEERGRGNFPDRFSARQFPNYSSELNVNALLLGDSALYLCASIQEGRFNEKLFFGSGTQLSVL.

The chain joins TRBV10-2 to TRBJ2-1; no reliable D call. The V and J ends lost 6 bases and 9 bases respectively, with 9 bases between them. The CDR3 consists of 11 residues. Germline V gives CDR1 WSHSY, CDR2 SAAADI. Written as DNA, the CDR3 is TGCGCCAGCAGCGTTCGTCTTGAGCAGTTCTTC. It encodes CASSVRLEQFF.

Here the CDR3 DNA reads TGTGCCAGCAGCTTAAGAAGCAACCGGGAGCTGTTTTTT. Translated, it gives CASSLRSNRELFF. The chain employs TRBV7-3 and TRBJ2-2; no definite D call. Trimming left V 1 base short and J 9 bases short, with 9 bases between. Germline CDR1 and CDR2: SGHTA and FQGTGA. The CDR3 runs to 13 residues.

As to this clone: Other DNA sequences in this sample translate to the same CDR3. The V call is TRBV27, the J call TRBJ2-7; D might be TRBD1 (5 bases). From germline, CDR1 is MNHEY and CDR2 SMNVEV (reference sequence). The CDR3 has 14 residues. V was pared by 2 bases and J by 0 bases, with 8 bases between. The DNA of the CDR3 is TGTGCCAGCAGTTTAGCAGGGTTCTCCTACGAGCAGTACTTC. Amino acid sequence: CASSLAGFSYEQYF.

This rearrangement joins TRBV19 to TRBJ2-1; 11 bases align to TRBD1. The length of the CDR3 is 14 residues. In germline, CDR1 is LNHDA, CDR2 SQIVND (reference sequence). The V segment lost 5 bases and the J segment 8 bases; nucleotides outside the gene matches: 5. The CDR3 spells CASSPRTGGYEQFF. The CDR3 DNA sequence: TGTGCCAGTAGTCCACGGACAGGGGGCTATGAGCAGTTCTTC.

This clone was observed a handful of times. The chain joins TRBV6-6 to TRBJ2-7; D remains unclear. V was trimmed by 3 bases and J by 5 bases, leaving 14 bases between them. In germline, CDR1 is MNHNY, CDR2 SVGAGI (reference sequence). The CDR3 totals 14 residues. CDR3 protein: CASSYKPNGDEQYF. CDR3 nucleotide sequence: TGTGCCAGCAGTTATAAGCCCAATGGTGACGAGCAGTACTTC.

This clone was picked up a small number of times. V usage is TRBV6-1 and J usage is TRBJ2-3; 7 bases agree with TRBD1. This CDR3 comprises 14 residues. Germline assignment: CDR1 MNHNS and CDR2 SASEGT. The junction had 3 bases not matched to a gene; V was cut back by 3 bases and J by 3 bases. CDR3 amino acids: CASSEGQQTDTQYF. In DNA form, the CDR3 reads TGTGCCAGCAGTGAGGGACAGCAGACAGATACGCAGTATTTT.

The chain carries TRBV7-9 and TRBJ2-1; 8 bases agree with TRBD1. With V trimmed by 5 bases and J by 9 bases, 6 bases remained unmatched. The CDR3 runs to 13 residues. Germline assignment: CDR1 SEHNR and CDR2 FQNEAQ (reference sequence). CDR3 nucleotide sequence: TGTGCCAGCAGCCTGGGACAGGCCGGTGAGCAGTTCTTC. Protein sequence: CASSLGQAGEQFF.

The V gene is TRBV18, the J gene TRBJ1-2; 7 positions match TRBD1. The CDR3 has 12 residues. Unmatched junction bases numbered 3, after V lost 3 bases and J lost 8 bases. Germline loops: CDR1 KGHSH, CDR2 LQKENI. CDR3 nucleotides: TGTGCCAGCTCACCCGGGACAGTCGGCTACACCTTC. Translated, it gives CASSPGTVGYTF.

CDR3 amino acids: CASSPPVEGTNTEAFF. The CDR3 nucleotides read TGTGCCAGTAGCCCTCCGGTGGAGGGAACGAACACTGAAGCTTTCTTT. The V call is TRBV19, the J call TRBJ1-1; D uncertain. Per the germline V gene, CDR1 is LNHDA and CDR2 is SQIVND (reference sequence). The CDR3 spans 16 residues. Trimming took 6 bases from V and 1 from J, leaving 18 bases between them.

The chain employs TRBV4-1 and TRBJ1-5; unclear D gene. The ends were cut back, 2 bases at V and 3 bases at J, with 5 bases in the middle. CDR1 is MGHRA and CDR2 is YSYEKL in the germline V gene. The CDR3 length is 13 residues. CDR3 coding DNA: TGCGCCAGCAGCCAAAAAGCCAATCAGCCCCAGCATTTT. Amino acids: CASSQKANQPQHF.

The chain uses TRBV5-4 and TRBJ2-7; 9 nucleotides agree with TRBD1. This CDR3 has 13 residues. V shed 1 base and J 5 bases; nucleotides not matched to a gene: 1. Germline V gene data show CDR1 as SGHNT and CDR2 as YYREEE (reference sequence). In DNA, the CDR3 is TGTGCCAGCAGCTTGACAGGGGGCAACGAGCAGTACTTC. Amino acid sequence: CASSLTGGNEQYF.

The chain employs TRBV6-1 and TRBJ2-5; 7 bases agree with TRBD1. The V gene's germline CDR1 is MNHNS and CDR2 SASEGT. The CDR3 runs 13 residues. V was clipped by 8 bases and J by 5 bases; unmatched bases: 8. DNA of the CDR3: TGTGCCAGCGGTGTAAAGGGGGCGGAGACCCAGTACTTC. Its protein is CASGVKGAETQYF.

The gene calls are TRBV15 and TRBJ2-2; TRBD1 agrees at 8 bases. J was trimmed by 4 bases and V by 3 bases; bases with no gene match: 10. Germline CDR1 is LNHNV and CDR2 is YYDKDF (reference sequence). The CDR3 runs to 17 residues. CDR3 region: CATSSGNRGMGTGELFF. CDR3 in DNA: TGTGCCACCAGCAGCGGTAACAGGGGGATGGGCACCGGGGAGCTGTTTTTT.

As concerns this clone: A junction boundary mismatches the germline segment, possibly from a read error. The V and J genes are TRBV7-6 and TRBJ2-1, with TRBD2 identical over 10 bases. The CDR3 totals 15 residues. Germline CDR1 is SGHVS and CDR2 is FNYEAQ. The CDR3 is CASSKLAGGITGVIF. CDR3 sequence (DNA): TGTGCCAGCAGCAAATTAGCGGGAGGCATAACTGGGGTCATCTTC.

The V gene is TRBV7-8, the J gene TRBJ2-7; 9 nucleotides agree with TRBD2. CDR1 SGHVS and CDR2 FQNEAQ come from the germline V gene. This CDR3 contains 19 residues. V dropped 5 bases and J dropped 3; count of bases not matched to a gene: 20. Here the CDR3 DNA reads TGTGCCAGCAGCCCCAGGAGGCTAGCGGGATACTCCGGGGACTACGAGCAGTACTTC. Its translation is CASSPRRLAGYSGDYEQYF. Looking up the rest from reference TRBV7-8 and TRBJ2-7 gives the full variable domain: GAGVSQSPRYKVAKRGQDVALRCDPISGHVSLFWYQQALGQGPEFLTYFQNEAQLDKSGLPSDRFFAERPEGSVSTLKIQRTQQEDSAVYLCASSPRRLAGYSGDYEQYFGPGTRLTVT.

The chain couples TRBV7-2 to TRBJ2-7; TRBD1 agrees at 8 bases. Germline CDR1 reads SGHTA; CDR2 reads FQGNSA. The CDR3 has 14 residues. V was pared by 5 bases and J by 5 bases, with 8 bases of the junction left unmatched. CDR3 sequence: CASSPRQGAHEQYF. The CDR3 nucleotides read TGTGCCAGCAGCCCCCGCCAGGGGGCCCACGAGCAGTACTTC.

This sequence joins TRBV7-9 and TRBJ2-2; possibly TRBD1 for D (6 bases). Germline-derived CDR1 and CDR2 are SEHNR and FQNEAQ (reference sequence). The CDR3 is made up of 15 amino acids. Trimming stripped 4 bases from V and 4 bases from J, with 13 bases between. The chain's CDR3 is CASSSTGLATGELFF. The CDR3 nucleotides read TGTGCCAGCAGCTCCACAGGGTTGGCCACCGGGGAGCTGTTTTTT.

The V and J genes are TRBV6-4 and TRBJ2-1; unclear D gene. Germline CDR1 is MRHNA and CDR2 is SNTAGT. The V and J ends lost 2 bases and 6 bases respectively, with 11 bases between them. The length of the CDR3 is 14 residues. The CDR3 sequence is CASSDPKSSNEQFF. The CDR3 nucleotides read TGTGCCAGCAGTGACCCAAAATCTAGCAATGAGCAGTTCTTC.

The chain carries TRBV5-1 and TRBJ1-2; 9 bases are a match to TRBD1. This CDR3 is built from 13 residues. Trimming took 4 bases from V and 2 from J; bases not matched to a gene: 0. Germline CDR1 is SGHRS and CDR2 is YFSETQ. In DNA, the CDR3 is TGCGCCAGCAGCGGGACAGGGAACTATGGCTACACCTTC. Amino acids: CASSGTGNYGYTF.

CDR3 residues: CASRDSHSNQPQHF. DNA for the CDR3: TGTGCCAGCAGGGACAGCCATAGCAATCAGCCCCAGCATTTT. The rearrangement links TRBV6-1 to TRBJ1-5; D might be TRBD1 (6 bases). The CDR3 is made up of 14 amino acids. Trimming removed 6 bases at V and 0 bases at J, with 9 bases between. The germline V gene has CDR1 MNHNS and CDR2 SASEGT.